The 7 T cell receptor beta chains below all came from one sample that was sequenced in a study of neoadjuvant anti-PD-1 for oral cavity cancer. The repertoire was sequenced with immunoSEQ multiplex PCR; TCRdb's copy has only in-frame clones and lacks some. This repertoire shows 72,000 or so clones, around four fifths found once; its top ten account for around 3.2%. The sample was PBMCs, taken before nivolumab (anti-PD-1) treatment. The receptors originated from a person aged 35-80 years with oral cavity squamous cell carcinoma.

This clone came up once. This specimen includes other DNA sequences encoding the same CDR3. The chain joins TRBV5-1 to TRBJ2-5, with unresolved D. CDR3 size: 11 residues. V was pared by 4 bases and J by 1 base, with 2 bases between. The V gene's germline CDR1 is SGHRS and CDR2 YFSETQ. The CDR3, as DNA: TGCGCCAGCAGCACCCAAGAGACCCAGTACTTC. Its protein is CASSTQETQYF. Full variable domain (rest looked up from reference TRBV5-1 and TRBJ2-5): KAGVTQTPRYLIKTRGQQVTLSCSPISGHRSVSWYQQTPGQGLQFLFEYFSETQRNKGNFPGRFSGRQFSNSRSEMNVSTLELGDSALYLCASSTQETQYFGPGTRLLVL.

The chain has TRBV19 and TRBJ1-2; D perhaps matches TRBD1 (5 bases). The germline gives CDR1 LNHDA, CDR2 SQIVND (reference sequence). Trimming took 10 bases from V and 8 from J, leaving 20 bases between them. The CDR3 consists of 13 residues. CDR3 in amino acids: CATHPRASGGYTF. The DNA of the CDR3 is TGTGCCACCCACCCCAGGGCCTCGGGGGGCTACACCTTC.

The J gene is TRBJ2-7, the V gene TRBV30, with 7 positions matching TRBD1. V lost 4 bases and J lost 2; bases outside the gene matches: 5. Germline-derived CDR1 and CDR2 are GTSNPN and SVGIG (reference sequence). This CDR3 spans 13 amino acids. The CDR3 bases are TGTGCCTGGAATCGGGACAGTCCCTACGAGCAGTACTTC. This encodes CAWNRDSPYEQYF. The full variable domain, in which reference TRBV30 and TRBJ2-7 provide the parts outside the CDR3, is SQTIHQWPATLVQPVGSPLSLECTVEGTSNPNLYWYRQAAGRGLQLLFYSVGIGQISSEVPQNLSASRPQDRQFILSSKKLLLSDSGFYLCAWNRDSPYEQYFGPGTRLTVT.

The V gene is TRBV7-9, the J gene TRBJ1-1, with a possible D match to TRBD1 (6 bases). CDR1 SEHNR and CDR2 FQNEAQ come from the germline V gene (reference sequence). The CDR3 is 14 amino acids. V dropped 6 bases and J dropped 1 base, with 12 bases sitting between them. The CDR3 coding sequence is TGTGCCAGCAGGCAAGCGGGACAGAACACTGAAGCTTTCTTT. This translates into CASRQAGQNTEAFF.

Note on this clone: Relative to the germline gene, one junction end is altered; a read error may explain this. The chain carries TRBV27 and TRBJ2-3, with D perhaps matching TRBD2 (5 bases). The CDR3 runs 15 residues. The germline CDR1 and CDR2 sequences are MNHEY and SMNVEV (reference sequence). CDR3: CAIAPGGFFTNTQYF. The DNA of the CDR3 is TGTGCCATTGCCCCAGGCGGGTTCTTCACAAATACGCAGTATTTT.

V gene TRBV10-3 combines with J gene TRBJ2-7, with TRBD1 identical over 12 bases. The CDR3 has 15 residues. Trimming removed 6 bases from V and 5 bases from J; junction bases left unmatched: 8. From germline, CDR1 is ENHRY and CDR2 SYGVKD. CDR3 sequence: CAIRAGTGGPDEQYF. CDR3 in DNA: TGTGCCATCAGAGCGGGGACAGGGGGCCCAGACGAGCAGTACTTC.

This sequence joins TRBV4-1 and TRBJ2-4; D is possibly TRBD1 (5 bases). The CDR3 spans 13 residues. Deletions cut 1 base from V and 7 bases from J, with 8 bases between. Germline-derived CDR1 and CDR2 are MGHRA and YSYEKL. CDR3 amino acids: CASSQVKGNIQYF. CDR3 nucleotide sequence: TGCGCCAGCAGCCAAGTTAAGGGGAACATTCAGTACTTC.